The 27 T cell receptor beta chains in this list originate from one sample, sequenced in a study of CD8 T cells in ankylosing spondylitis. TCRdb processed the 5' RACE reads anew with MiXCR; each CDR3 protein has one entry. The repertoire consists of about 400,000 distinct CDR3 sequences, with approximately 20% occurring once and the leading ten covering roughly 16%. Study outcomes and limitations: There was a TCR beta motif, made of fewer than 10 highly homologous variants, that appeared characteristic of ankylosing spondylitis blood.

What these receptors recognize is not known. Sequenced input: blood, either unsorted or a sorted T cell fraction (not recorded which). These TCRs come from a male donor with ankylosing spondylitis.

This clonotype was found a few times. V gene TRBV2 combines with J gene TRBJ2-7; TRBD1 aligns across 7 bases. The length of the CDR3 is 15 residues. CDR1 and CDR2 from the germline V gene are SNHLY and FYNNEI. V was clipped by 6 bases and J by 3 bases; unmatched bases: 11. The CDR3 loop reads CASRVTVDRIYEQYF. CDR3 in DNA: TGTGCCAGCAGGGTAACTGTGGACAGGATCTACGAGCAGTACTTC.

This clonotype was detected only a few times. The V call is TRBV20-1, the J call TRBJ2-5; no reliable D call. Trimming stripped 3 bases from V and 1 base from J, with 12 bases between. This CDR3 spans 14 amino acids. The germline CDR1 and CDR2 sequences are DFQATT and SNEGSKA (reference sequence). This CDR3 is CSASHGSIQETQYF. The CDR3 DNA reads as TGCAGTGCTAGCCACGGGTCGATCCAAGAGACCCAGTACTTC.

This clonotype was counted many times. The rearrangement joins TRBV15 to TRBJ2-5; no clear D. The germline V gene encodes CDR1 LNHNV and CDR2 YYDKDF (reference sequence). Deletions cut 0 bases from V and 1 base from J, with 3 bases between. The CDR3 is 13 residues long. CDR3 in amino acids: CATSRDPQETQYF. The CDR3 region has the DNA TGTGCCACCAGCAGAGATCCCCAAGAGACCCAGTACTTC.

The rearrangement joins TRBV20-1 to TRBJ2-2; a possible D gene is TRBD1 (6 bases). The CDR3 contains 15 residues. CDR1 is DFQATT, CDR2 SNEGSKA, per germline (reference sequence). The ends were cut back, 4 bases at V and 3 bases at J, with 15 bases in the middle. In nucleotides, the CDR3 is TGCAGTGCTATGGACAGCGGAGATTACACCGGGGAGCTGTTTTTT. Translation gives CSAMDSGDYTGELFF.

This clonotype was observed a single time. The chain links TRBV10-3 to TRBJ1-1, with 10 bases matching TRBD1. Trimming cost V 2 bases and J 4 bases; bases outside gene matches: 7. This CDR3 has 16 residues. Per the germline V gene, CDR1 is ENHRY and CDR2 is SYGVKD. The CDR3 DNA reads as TGTGCCATCAGTGAGCAGGGGGGGACAGGGGCCACTGAAGCTTTCTTT. Encoded protein: CAISEQGGTGATEAFF.

The CDR3 DNA follows: TGCAGTGCTAGAGATGCAGGGGACACTGAAGCTTTCTTT. Translation: CSARDAGDTEAFF. The chain recombines TRBV20-1 with TRBJ1-1, with TRBD1 as a possible D gene (6 bases). The CDR3 extends over 13 amino acids. Germline values: CDR1 DFQATT, CDR2 SNEGSKA (reference sequence). Trimming took off 0 bases at V and 3 bases at J, with 8 bases between the two ends.

This clonotype was counted only a few times. The chain employs TRBV6-1 and TRBJ1-4; D may be TRBD1 (6 bases). CDR3 length: 15 residues. The V end lost 7 bases, the J end lost 0 bases, and 12 bases lay between the germline ends. The germline V gene encodes CDR1 MNHNS and CDR2 SASEGT. The CDR3 region is CASNLQGPTNEKLFF. The DNA of the CDR3 is TGTGCCAGCAATCTACAGGGACCAACTAATGAAAAACTGTTTTTT.

This clonotype showed up just a few times. The chain employs TRBV5-1 and TRBJ2-7; tentative D call: TRBD2 (6 bases). The germline V and J ends were trimmed by 1 base and 4 bases, with 15 bases remaining between them. Germline V gene lookup returns CDR1 SGHRS and CDR2 YFSETQ. This CDR3 region has 15 residues. The CDR3 nucleotides are TGCGCCAGCAGCTTGTTATCGGGAGCGGATTACGAGCAGTACTTC. This codes for CASSLLSGADYEQYF. Variable domain in full (rest from reference TRBV5-1 and TRBJ2-7): KAGVTQTPRYLIKTRGQQVTLSCSPISGHRSVSWYQQTPGQGLQFLFEYFSETQRNKGNFPGRFSGRQFSNSRSEMNVSTLELGDSALYLCASSLLSGADYEQYFGPGTRLTVT.

This chain links TRBV20-1 with TRBJ2-7, with 9 bases that match TRBD1. CDR3 length equals 13 residues. Unmatched junction bases numbered 8, after V lost 6 bases and J lost 5 bases. The germline V gene has CDR1 DFQATT and CDR2 SNEGSKA (reference sequence). The chain's CDR3 is CSAAGTGSDEQYF. The CDR3 bases are TGCAGTGCAGCCGGGACAGGGTCCGACGAGCAGTACTTC.

This clonotype was picked up a small number of times. This chain uses TRBV29-1 with TRBJ2-1, with D perhaps assigned TRBD1 or TRBD2 (5 bases each). The CDR3 consists of 14 residues. CDR1 SQVTM and CDR2 ANQGSEA come from the germline V gene. With 5 bases removed from V and 4 bases from J, the gap between germline ends came to 15 bases. CDR3 in DNA: TGCAGCGTTTCCCTTAGAGGGGTTTACAATGAGCAGTTCTTC. The encoded protein is CSVSLRGVYNEQFF.

This clonotype has more than one count but fewer than ten. The V gene is TRBV12-3 or TRBV12-4, the J gene TRBJ1-4, with unresolved D. This CDR3 is 14 amino acids long. V lost 3 bases to trimming and J lost 4 bases, with 9 bases between them. The CDR3 reads CASSLSANNEKLFF. As DNA, the CDR3 is TGTGCCAGCAGTTTGTCAGCGAATAATGAAAAACTGTTTTTT.

The rearrangement links TRBV5-1 to TRBJ1-1; unclear D gene. Germline assignment: CDR1 SGHRS and CDR2 YFSETQ. The ends were cut back, 3 bases at V and 8 bases at J, with 11 bases in the middle. The CDR3 has 12 amino acids. CDR3 protein: CASSYDITEAFF. CDR3 DNA sequence: TGCGCCAGCAGCTACGACATTACCGAAGCTTTCTTT.

The chain couples TRBV6-2 or TRBV6-3 to TRBJ2-6; D is undetermined. This CDR3 is 16 amino acids long. V lost 1 base and J lost 4, with 11 bases in between. Germline-derived CDR1 and CDR2 are MNHEY and SVGEGT. The CDR3 is CASSYYTRLGANVLTF. The CDR3 coding sequence is TGTGCCAGCAGTTACTACACACGCCTAGGGGCCAACGTCCTGACTTTC.

In DNA form, the CDR3 reads TGTGCCACGACAGGGGGCACTGAAGCTTTCTTT. This sequence encodes CATTGGTEAFF. The chain combines TRBV19 with TRBJ1-1, with TRBD1 identical over 9 bases. V gave up 10 bases and J gave up 4 bases; unmatched junction bases: 1. The CDR3 extends over 11 amino acids. Germline loops: CDR1 LNHDA, CDR2 SQIVND (reference sequence). Full variable domain (outside the CDR3, taken from reference TRBV19 and TRBJ1-1): DGGITQSPKYLFRKEGQNVTLSCEQNLNHDAMYWYRQDPGQGLRLIYYSQIVNDFQKGDIAEGYSVSREKKESFPLTVTSAQKNPTAFYLCATTGGTEAFFGQGTRLTVV.

This sequence joins TRBV7-8 and TRBJ2-7, with D maybe TRBD2 (5 bases). With 5 bases removed from V and 4 bases from J, the gap between germline ends came to 21 bases. The germline V gene has CDR1 SGHVS and CDR2 FQNEAQ. The CDR3 runs to 16 residues. The CDR3 is CASSPLGAELAYEQYF. CDR3 coding DNA: TGTGCCAGCAGCCCCCTGGGAGCGGAACTTGCGTACGAGCAGTACTTC.

This clonotype turned up a few times. The genes are TRBV20-1 and TRBJ2-3, with 12 bases fitting TRBD2. V gave up 6 bases and J gave up 5 bases; unmatched junction bases: 6. Germline CDR1 reads DFQATT; CDR2 reads SNEGSKA (reference sequence). CDR3 length: 14 residues. The CDR3 loop reads CSASSGRGLDTQYF. The CDR3 region has the DNA TGCAGTGCATCTAGCGGGAGGGGCTTAGATACGCAGTATTTT.

This clonotype has a handful of counts. This chain uses TRBV3-1 with TRBJ1-1; D unclear. Germline-derived CDR1 and CDR2 are LGHDT and YNNKEL (reference sequence). CDR3 length equals 12 residues. The V end lost 1 base, the J end lost 10 bases, and 10 bases lay between the germline ends. CDR3 sequence: CASSQGHLAAFF. CDR3 nucleotide sequence: TGTGCCAGCAGCCAAGGACACCTCGCAGCTTTCTTT.

The chain couples TRBV7-9 to TRBJ1-2, with D maybe TRBD1 (6 bases). CDR1 and CDR2 from the germline V gene are SEHNR and FQNEAQ (reference sequence). V shed 3 bases and J shed 5 bases, with 13 bases lying between them. This CDR3 is 14 amino acids long. CDR3 residues: CASSFDRSTYGYTF. The CDR3 bases are TGTGCCAGCAGCTTCGACAGGAGTACTTATGGCTACACCTTC. Full variable domain (rest looked up from reference TRBV7-9 and TRBJ1-2): DTGVSQNPRHKITKRGQNVTFRCDPISEHNRLYWYRQTLGQGPEFLTYFQNEAQLEKSRLLSDRFSAERPKGSFSTLEIQRTEQGDSAMYLCASSFDRSTYGYTFGSGTRLTVV.

This clonotype was observed once. The chain couples TRBV7-3 to TRBJ2-7; TRBD2 agrees at 7 bases. From germline, CDR1 is SGHTA and CDR2 FQGTGA. J lost 0 bases, V lost 2 bases, and 4 bases had no gene match. The CDR3 sequence is 15 residues long. As DNA, the CDR3 is TGTGCCAGCAGCTTACGGCGGGGGAGCTCCTACGAGCAGTACTTC. This sequence encodes CASSLRRGSSYEQYF.

Points on this clonotype: One end of the junction varies from germline; a read error may be responsible. V gene TRBV28 combines with J gene TRBJ1-2, with a possible D match to TRBD1 (5 bases). The CDR3 totals 8 residues. Germline values: CDR1 MDHEN, CDR2 SYDVKM. The CDR3 loop is CTGDGYTF. The CDR3 DNA reads TGCACGGGGGATGGCTACACCTTC.

This clonotype was counted between two and nine times. The CDR3: CASRPLGRNTEAFF. CDR3 bases: TGTGCCAGTAGACCGTTGGGCAGAAACACTGAAGCTTTCTTT. The chain combines TRBV19 with TRBJ1-1; D uncertain. The CDR3 loop spans 14 amino acids. The V and J ends lost 6 bases and 2 bases respectively, with 13 bases between them. Germline-derived CDR1 and CDR2 are LNHDA and SQIVND (reference sequence).

The gene calls are TRBV28 and TRBJ2-7; TRBD1 agrees at 8 bases. Germline-derived CDR1 and CDR2 are MDHEN and SYDVKM. CDR3 size: 15 residues. The V segment lost 4 bases and the J segment 6 bases; nucleotides outside the gene matches: 11. The CDR3 nucleotides are TGTGCCAGCAGTTCCCCGGACAGGGATCGTCGCGAGCAGTACTTC. It yields the protein CASSSPDRDRREQYF.

The table lists this clonotype with a few counts. CDR3 residues: CASSRDRAETQYF. The DNA of the CDR3 is TGCGCCAGCAGTAGGGACAGGGCGGAGACCCAGTACTTC. The V gene is TRBV5-1, the J gene TRBJ2-5; 9 nucleotides agree with TRBD1. This CDR3 has 13 amino acids. Germline V CDR1 and CDR2: SGHRS, YFSETQ. The J segment lost 5 bases and the V segment lost 5 bases, leaving 4 bases of the junction unmatched.

CDR3 DNA sequence: TGCAGTGCTCCGAGCTACTTCCCCCGCACAGATACGCAGTATTTT. Its protein product is CSAPSYFPRTDTQYF. The V and J genes are TRBV20-1 and TRBJ2-3; D gene unclear. CDR3 length equals 15 residues. Trimming left V 5 bases short and J 1 base short, with 16 bases between. CDR1 is DFQATT and CDR2 is SNEGSKA in the germline V gene (reference sequence).

This chain connects TRBV18 to TRBJ2-1, with TRBD2 matching 15 bases. The J segment lost 6 bases and the V segment lost 5 bases, leaving 8 bases of the junction unmatched. The CDR3 sequence is 17 residues long. Germline values: CDR1 KGHSH, CDR2 LQKENI. The CDR3 DNA is TGTGCCAGCTCATTTAACTCGGGACTAGCGGGAGGCAATGAGCAGTTCTTC. It is translated as CASSFNSGLAGGNEQFF.

The gene calls are TRBV20-1 and TRBJ2-1; 8 bases agree with TRBD2. Germline V gives CDR1 DFQATT, CDR2 SNEGSKA (reference sequence). V was clipped by 6 bases and J by 9 bases; unmatched bases: 16. The CDR3 is made up of 15 amino acids. In DNA, the CDR3 is TGCAGTGCGGACCTGGGACTAGTCAGTGGCGGTGAGCAGTTCTTC. Its protein product is CSADLGLVSGGEQFF.

This clonotype was observed a few times. The chain links TRBV2 to TRBJ2-5, with 10 bases lining up with TRBD2. Germline CDR1 and CDR2: SNHLY and FYNNEI. V was clipped by 8 bases and J by 4 bases; unmatched bases: 4. This CDR3 is built from 13 residues. CDR3 nucleotides: TGTGCCAGCGTTGGACTAGCGGTAGAGACCCAGTACTTC. This encodes CASVGLAVETQYF.